These 20 T cell receptor beta chains came from one sample sequenced in a study of identical twins. One entry per CDR3 protein, called by TCRdb with MiXCR from the 5' RACE reads. The sample consists of 500,000 or so distinct CDR3 sequences, around an eighth of them appearing once. The same sample was also used in a study of yellow fever vaccine responses in identical twins.

Sequencing was done on a sample of CD4+ T cells sorted from blood. These receptors originate from a woman aged 18-30 years in good health.

This clonotype was seen at least ten times. V usage is TRBV20-1 and J usage is TRBJ2-3; no clear D gene. Germline V CDR1 and CDR2: DFQATT, SNEGSKA (reference sequence). The CDR3 sequence is 13 residues long. Trimming took 0 bases from V and 7 from J, leaving 11 bases between them. The CDR3 DNA sequence: TGCAGTGCTAGAGATATAGGAGTTAATACGCAGTATTTT. This codes for CSARDIGVNTQYF.

V and J are TRBV12-3 or TRBV12-4 and TRBJ2-3; TRBD2 aligns across 10 bases. With V trimmed by 6 bases and J by 5 bases, 5 bases remained unmatched. The CDR3 has 14 residues. CDR3 protein: CASSPASGGDTQYF. The CDR3 region has the DNA TGTGCCAGCAGCCCCGCTAGCGGGGGAGATACGCAGTATTTT.

This clonotype was picked up a small number of times. J is TRBJ2-3 and V is TRBV6-2 or TRBV6-3; 12 nucleotides line up with TRBD2. The V gene end was trimmed by 5 bases and the J gene end by 5 bases; junction bases not matched to a gene: 5. From germline, CDR1 is MNHEY and CDR2 SVGEGT. The CDR3 is made up of 15 amino acids. The DNA of the CDR3 is TGTGCCAGCAGTCCCGGACTAGCGGGACAAGATACGCAGTATTTT. This encodes CASSPGLAGQDTQYF.

This clonotype was seen a few times. The chain links TRBV5-1 to TRBJ2-2; D is ambiguous. CDR1 and CDR2 (germline): SGHRS, YFSETQ. V dropped 7 bases and J dropped 1 base, with 8 bases sitting between them. The CDR3 is 13 residues long. The CDR3 nucleotides read TGCGCCAGCGCCCTCGGGAACACCGGGGAGCTGTTTTTT. Translated: CASALGNTGELFF.

The chain uses TRBV6-5 and TRBJ2-7, with D perhaps assigned TRBD1 or TRBD2 (5 bases each). Looked up from germline, CDR1 is MNHEY and CDR2 is SVGAGI. Trimming removed 2 bases at V and 6 bases at J, with 11 bases between. The CDR3 runs to 13 residues. The CDR3 loop reads CASSYQGRTEQYF. The CDR3 DNA sequence: TGTGCCAGCAGTTACCAGGGACGAACCGAGCAGTACTTC.

The V gene is TRBV6-1, the J gene TRBJ1-5; no reliable D call. V was trimmed by 6 bases and J by 6 bases, leaving 15 bases between them. Germline V lookup: CDR1 MNHNS, CDR2 SASEGT. The length of the CDR3 is 14 residues. CDR3 region: CASSDRGGIQPQHF. The CDR3, as DNA: TGTGCCAGCAGCGACCGTGGCGGAATTCAGCCCCAGCATTTT.

The chain has TRBV12-3 or TRBV12-4 and TRBJ2-5; 9 nucleotides align to TRBD1. This CDR3 is 19 amino acids long. J was trimmed by 0 bases and V by 3 bases; bases with no gene match: 14. The CDR3 DNA reads TGTGCCAGCAGTTTTGGCGGGACAGGGACGGCTATATACCAAGAGACCCAGTACTTC. It specifies CASSFGGTGTAIYQETQYF.

V usage is TRBV20-1 and J usage is TRBJ2-3, with 10 bases matching TRBD2. The J segment lost 5 bases and the V segment lost 5 bases, leaving 7 bases of the junction unmatched. The germline V gene has CDR1 DFQATT and CDR2 SNEGSKA (reference sequence). This CDR3 has 14 residues. CDR3 nucleotide sequence: TGCAGTGCTCAGCGGGAGGGCCTTAGAGATACGCAGTATTTT. The encoded protein is CSAQREGLRDTQYF.

This clonotype has a count of ten or more. The rearrangement joins TRBV12-3 or TRBV12-4 to TRBJ1-1, with a possible D match to TRBD1 (5 bases). The CDR3 contains 13 residues. V dropped 3 bases and J dropped 5 bases, with 10 bases sitting between them. CDR3 protein: CASSFGRGTEAFF. In nucleotides, the CDR3 is TGTGCCAGCAGTTTTGGCCGGGGGACTGAAGCTTTCTTT.

In this sample, this clonotype turned up a few times. This chain links TRBV20-1 with TRBJ1-5; possibly TRBD1 for D (5 bases). This CDR3 contains 13 residues. V was cut by 6 bases and J by 9 bases, with 18 bases left in between. Germline V gives CDR1 DFQATT, CDR2 SNEGSKA (reference sequence). The CDR3 here is CSAKPGVGGPQHF. DNA for the CDR3: TGCAGTGCGAAACCGGGGGTTGGTGGGCCCCAGCATTTT.

The chain joins TRBV12-5 to TRBJ2-2; unclear D gene. Germline CDR1 reads LGHNT; CDR2 reads FRNRAP. The CDR3 extends over 14 amino acids. The V and J ends lost 4 bases and 6 bases respectively, with 12 bases between them. DNA for the CDR3: TGTGCTAGTGGTTCTGGGATTGGCGCCGGGGAGCTGTTTTTT. Encoded protein: CASGSGIGAGELFF.

The chain combines TRBV24-1 with TRBJ2-3, with D unresolved. Germline V gene data show CDR1 as KGHDR and CDR2 as SFDVKD. V was trimmed by 2 bases and J by 6 bases, leaving 11 bases between them. The CDR3 contains 14 residues. CDR3 nucleotide sequence: TGTGCCACCAGTGATTCCCCTACATTGGATACGCAGTATTTT. This encodes CATSDSPTLDTQYF.

The rearrangement links TRBV15 to TRBJ2-2; D uncertain. The V gene lost 3 bases and the J gene lost 1 base, with 3 bases spanning the gap. CDR3 length equals 13 residues. Per germline, CDR1 LNHNV and CDR2 YYDKDF (reference sequence). The CDR3 is CATSRKNTGELFF. CDR3 in DNA: TGTGCCACCAGCAGGAAGAACACCGGGGAGCTGTTTTTT.

This clonotype has a handful of counts. This CDR3 is CASSLFRDRQETQYF. As DNA, the CDR3 is TGTGCCAGCAGTTTATTCCGGGACAGGCAAGAGACCCAGTACTTC. This sequence joins TRBV27 and TRBJ2-5, with 8 bases matching TRBD1. The CDR3 runs to 15 residues. Trimming at V came to 1 base and at J to 2 bases, leaving 3 bases not matched to a gene. Germline CDR1 reads MNHEY; CDR2 reads SMNVEV (reference sequence).

This clonotype was found a few times. This rearrangement joins TRBV18 to TRBJ1-1; 7 bases fit TRBD1. The CDR3 runs to 14 residues. In germline, CDR1 is KGHSH, CDR2 LQKENI. The J segment lost 2 bases and the V segment lost 6 bases, leaving 6 bases of the junction unmatched. CDR3 coding DNA: TGTGCCAGCTCTCGGGACAGCATCAACACTGAAGCTTTCTTT. Translation gives CASSRDSINTEAFF.

This clonotype was seen a handful of times. This chain uses TRBV19 with TRBJ2-7; the match to TRBD1 covers 7 bases. V dropped 0 bases and J dropped 3; count of bases not matched to a gene: 5. This CDR3 comprises 15 residues. Germline V CDR1 and CDR2: LNHDA, SQIVND (reference sequence). The CDR3 spells CASSIDVDRSYEQYF. For the CDR3, the DNA is TGTGCCAGTAGTATAGACGTGGACAGGAGCTACGAGCAGTACTTC.

This clonotype was found a few times. This chain links TRBV6-5 with TRBJ2-1; D possibly corresponds to TRBD2 (5 bases). CDR3 size: 13 residues. Trimming shortened V by 0 bases and J by 6 bases, and 6 bases separated the two germline ends. The germline V gene encodes CDR1 MNHEY and CDR2 SVGAGI. CDR3 in DNA: TGTGCCAGCAGTTACTCGGCGGGCAATGAGCAGTTCTTC. Its protein product is CASSYSAGNEQFF.

In this sample, this clonotype turned up a few times. The chain has TRBV20-1 and TRBJ2-5; 10 bases line up with TRBD1. CDR3 length: 15 residues. J was trimmed by 3 bases and V by 1 base; bases with no gene match: 5. Germline assignment: CDR1 DFQATT and CDR2 SNEGSKA (reference sequence). DNA for the CDR3: TGCAGTGCTAGAGGACAGGGGGCGCTGAAAGAGACCCAGTACTTC. It yields the protein CSARGQGALKETQYF.

This chain joins TRBV20-1 and TRBJ2-3; 9 bases match TRBD2. The V gene's germline CDR1 is DFQATT and CDR2 SNEGSKA (reference sequence). V was pared by 0 bases and J by 2 bases, with 6 bases of the junction left unmatched. This CDR3 region has 16 residues. Written as DNA, the CDR3 is TGCAGTGCTAGAGATAGGCTAGCGGGGACCACAGATACGCAGTATTTT. The encoded protein is CSARDRLAGTTDTQYF.

The chain has TRBV6-2 or TRBV6-3 and TRBJ1-1, with D perhaps TRBD1 (5 bases). V was trimmed by 0 bases and J by 0 bases, leaving 5 bases between them. Per germline, CDR1 MNHEY and CDR2 SVGEGT. This CDR3 has 14 residues. CDR3 protein: CASSYSGLNTEAFF. The DNA for the CDR3 is TGTGCCAGCAGTTACTCGGGGCTGAACACTGAAGCTTTCTTT.